This T cell receptor beta chain was identified during a study of identical twins. This clonotype turned up a few times. Trimming removed 4 bases from V and 1 base from J; junction bases left unmatched: 7. The CDR3 spans 18 residues. Per the germline V gene, CDR1 is SGHRS and CDR2 is YFSETQ. MiXCR was run by TCRdb on the 5' RACE reads, yielding one entry per CDR3 protein. This table has 500,000 to 600,000 distinct CDR3 sequences, roughly a fifth appearing once. The same data also went into a second study, on T cells expressing NK-cell markers.

This clonotype was sampled from a woman in her late teens or twenties in good health. The sequencing input was CD4+ T cells sorted from blood. The chain has TRBV5-1 and TRBJ2-1; 14 bases are a match to TRBD2. CDR3 sequence (DNA): TGCGCCAGCAGCCCCGGACTAGCGGGAGGTAGGTCCTACAATGAGCAGTTCTTC. Its translation: CASSPGLAGGRSYNEQFF.